This TCR beta chain was found in a study of prognosis after radiotherapy for stage I lung cancer. With two time points in the design, 6 to 7.5 milliliters of peripheral blood were drawn at each one. Using two-round multiplex PCR, the authors amplified TCR beta CDR3 from genomic DNA. Amplification in first-round PCR relied on primers specific to each TRBV and TRBJ gene. TCRdb processed the multiplex PCR reads anew with MiXCR; each CDR3 protein has one entry. The sample contains tens of thousands of distinct CDR3 sequences, roughly 41% of which appear only once. In this sample, this clonotype turned up many times. Trimming stripped 5 bases from V and 7 bases from J, with 18 bases between. Germline CDR1 reads MDHEN; CDR2 reads SYDVKM. The CDR3 covers 16 residues.

The receptor's source is a donor over 45 with non-small cell lung cancer. Sequences were derived from PBMCs, sampled before or after stereotactic body radiation therapy (not recorded which). The chain couples TRBV28 to TRBJ1-6; no clear D. The CDR3 sequence: CASSTRGSIGNSPLHF. The CDR3 nucleotides are TGTGCCAGCAGTACCCGTGGGTCAATCGGGAATTCACCCCTCCACTTT.